The entry below gives a single T cell receptor beta chain sequence along with its context. Its matching antigen is unknown. This record comes from a study of beta chain features in type 1 diabetes. Study-level information: Cell yields, age and gender were similar between patients and healthy donors. Findings and limits, study-wide: A moderate, significant TCRB CDR3 shortening appeared in type 1 diabetes across four CD4+ subsets. Small HLA sub-analyses could not settle whether HLA shapes TCRB rearrangement. Type 1 diabetes patients showed fewer insertions and more deletions at VDJ junctions. PCR might favor shorter templates, equally in patients and controls.

The investigators reverse transcribed all of the isolated RNA, so they sequenced expressed TCRB transcripts. Sequencing was performed with immunoSEQ multiplex PCR; in TCRdb, only in-frame clones are kept and a portion is missing. This sample has roughly 400,000 clones, with over 9% found just once. The CDR3 extends over 15 amino acids. The V gene lost 2 bases and the J gene lost 9 bases, with 17 bases spanning the gap. CDR1 is SEHNR, CDR2 FQNEAQ, per germline (reference sequence). The gene calls are TRBV7-9 and TRBJ2-1; possibly TRBD2 for D (6 bases). The material sequenced was central memory CD4+ T cells from blood. This sequence originates from a man aged 25-40 years with type 1 diabetes. The CDR3 is CASSLSRNAGFEQFF. CDR3 in DNA: TGTGCCAGCAGCTTATCGAGAAATGCGGGGTTTGAGCAGTTCTTC.